The text below deals with one T cell receptor (beta chain). Its antigen is not identified. This sample stems from a study of T cell repertoires in cytomegalovirus infection. As for the study in general: Both a matching HLA type and CMV infection were indicated by public TCR beta signatures. Study-wide results and limits: The ex vivo response was dominated by HLA-C-restricted CMV-specific TCR beta clonotypes. Identification of carriers of CMV plus the relevant HLA was performed using cumulative public TCR beta family frequency.

TCRdb called the reads again in MiXCR, with one record for every CDR3 protein. Of about 460,000 distinct CDR3 sequences detected, about 11% appear once; the ten largest clones hold 10%. V was pared by 5 bases and J by 4 bases, with 15 bases between. The CDR3 runs to 15 residues. The clonotype comes from a human donor in good health (CMV status not recorded). Some clones in this sample may be carry-over from other donors' samples. The genes are TRBV12-3 or TRBV12-4 and TRBJ2-4; D tentatively reads TRBD1 or TRBD2 (5 bases each). The specimen was PBMCs. CDR3 coding DNA: TGTGCCAGCAGTCCGCCCGGGGCTATTAAAAACATTCAGTACTTC. This translates into CASSPPGAIKNIQYF.